The 11 T cell receptor beta chains below come from one sample, sequenced in a study of blood T cell repertoires in COVID-19. The method was immunoSEQ multiplex PCR; TCRdb's version includes in-frame clones alone and lacks a portion of them. This sample has more than 150,000 clones, with about 86% found just once. Sequences were obtained from peripheral blood. These receptor sequences come from a woman under 30 who had recovered from COVID-19.

CDR3 DNA: TGTGCCAGCAGTTACCAGACCGGGACAGGGGGCGTTGAGACCCAGTACTTC. It specifies CASSYQTGTGGVETQYF. The V call is TRBV6-2 or TRBV6-3, the J call TRBJ2-5; 12 nucleotides align to TRBD1. The CDR3 runs to 17 residues. V lost 2 bases and J lost 5; bases outside the gene matches: 9. CDR1 MNHEY and CDR2 SVGEGT come from the germline V gene.

For this clone: Different DNA sequences within this sample yield the same CDR3. The chain joins TRBV19 to TRBJ2-2; D may be TRBD1 (5 bases). The CDR3 extends over 15 amino acids. Germline CDR1 and CDR2: LNHDA and SQIVND (reference sequence). Trimming pared 4 bases from V and 2 bases from J, leaving 11 bases between. The CDR3 DNA reads TGTGCCAGTAGTAATTCAGGGCTCAACACCGGGGAGCTGTTTTTT. The encoded protein is CASSNSGLNTGELFF.

In its sample, this clone was seen once. The J gene is TRBJ2-5, the V gene TRBV11-2, with D possibly matching TRBD2 (7 bases). Germline V gene data show CDR1 as SGHAT and CDR2 as FQNNGV. The V gene lost 0 bases and the J gene lost 2 bases, with 10 bases spanning the gap. The length of the CDR3 is 15 residues. The CDR3 sequence is CASSLEGGDQETQYF. In DNA, the CDR3 is TGTGCCAGCAGCTTAGAAGGGGGGGATCAAGAGACCCAGTACTTC.

The V call is TRBV18, the J call TRBJ1-2; 7 bases match TRBD1. Germline trimming cut 3 bases from V and 4 bases from J; bases unmatched to any gene: 2. The CDR3 is 13 residues long. CDR1 and CDR2 from the germline V gene are KGHSH and LQKENI. CDR3 bases: TGTGCCAGCTCACCGGACAGGATCTATGGCTACACCTTC. This sequence encodes CASSPDRIYGYTF.

V gene TRBV9 combines with J gene TRBJ2-1, with 9 bases aligning to TRBD2. The CDR3 is 16 amino acids. Trimming cost V 4 bases and J 0 bases; bases outside gene matches: 5. Germline V gene lookup returns CDR1 SGDLS and CDR2 YYNGEE. The CDR3 loop reads CASSMFSGSSYNEQFF. The CDR3 nucleotides are TGTGCCAGCAGCATGTTTAGCGGGAGCTCCTACAATGAGCAGTTCTTC.

This chain joins TRBV3-1 (or the pseudogene TRBV3-2) and TRBJ1-3; the D is unclear. CDR1 and CDR2 from the germline V gene are LGHDT and YNNKEL (reference sequence). Trimming left V 7 bases short and J 2 bases short, with 15 bases between. CDR3 length: 15 residues. The CDR3, as DNA: TGTGCCAGCACCGACGGTGGGCTCCCTGGAAACACCATATATTTT. Translation: CASTDGGLPGNTIYF.

This sequence joins TRBV6-5 and TRBJ2-1, with D possibly matching TRBD1 (5 bases). The germline gives CDR1 MNHEY, CDR2 SVGAGI. V shed 6 bases and J shed 6 bases, with 9 bases lying between them. The CDR3 sequence is 12 residues long. The CDR3 loop reads CASRDRANEQFF. CDR3 in DNA: TGTGCCAGCAGAGACAGAGCCAATGAGCAGTTCTTC.

The chain combines TRBV25-1 with TRBJ1-1, with D perhaps matching TRBD1 (6 bases). The germline CDR1 and CDR2 sequences are MGHDK and SYGVNS. The CDR3 runs 13 residues. Trimming cost V 5 bases and J 0 bases, with 7 bases left between them. The CDR3 loop is CASSQGMNTEAFF. As DNA, the CDR3 is TGTGCCAGCAGTCAGGGGATGAACACTGAAGCTTTCTTT.

This rearrangement joins TRBV19 to TRBJ1-5; the match to TRBD1 covers 9 bases. Germline loops: CDR1 LNHDA, CDR2 SQIVND (reference sequence). The CDR3 has 16 residues. The V gene end was trimmed by 4 bases and the J gene end by 4 bases; junction bases not matched to a gene: 8. The CDR3, as DNA: TGTGCCAGTAGTACCCCGGACAGGGGTCGGAATCAGCCCCAGCATTTT. Translating it yields CASSTPDRGRNQPQHF.

The V and J genes are TRBV3-1 (or the pseudogene TRBV3-2) and TRBJ2-2; no reliable D call. V was clipped by 0 bases and J by 5 bases, with 4 bases between them. Germline V gene sequence: CDR1 LGHDT, CDR2 YNNKEL (reference sequence). There are 13 residues in the CDR3. The CDR3 reads CASSQDHTGELFF. CDR3 in DNA: TGTGCCAGCAGCCAAGACCATACCGGGGAGCTGTTTTTT.

This clone has just one count. The chain links TRBV6-6 to TRBJ2-5, with 9 bases aligning to TRBD1. The J segment lost 6 bases and the V segment lost 5 bases, leaving 10 bases of the junction unmatched. Germline CDR1 MNHNY, CDR2 SVGAGI (reference sequence). CDR3 size: 15 residues. The DNA of the CDR3 is TGTGCCAGCAGTCCCGGGACAGGGTTCTGGAAGACCCAGTACTTC. Its protein is CASSPGTGFWKTQYF.